The 30 T cell receptor beta chains below come from one sample, sequenced in a study of blood T cell repertoires in COVID-19. Data came from immunoSEQ multiplex PCR; TCRdb stores just in-frame clones and leaves some out. The sample contains around 47,000 clones, 80% to 90% of which appear only once. Sequencing input: peripheral blood. The source is a human donor in a cohort sampled during active COVID-19.

J is TRBJ1-5 and V is TRBV27, with a weak D call TRBD1 (5 bases). CDR3 size: 15 residues. The V end lost 2 bases, the J end lost 2 bases, and 10 bases lay between the germline ends. Germline CDR1 is MNHEY and CDR2 is SMNVEV (reference sequence). This chain's CDR3 is CASSLGGIGNQPQHF. Here the CDR3 DNA reads TGTGCCAGCAGTTTAGGGGGGATCGGCAATCAGCCCCAGCATTTT.

V and J are TRBV5-1 and TRBJ2-2; 8 bases align to TRBD1. Germline V gene sequence: CDR1 SGHRS, CDR2 YFSETQ. The junction had 14 bases not matched to a gene; V was cut back by 0 bases and J by 1 base. This CDR3 has 20 residues. CDR3 sequence: CASSLAKGTGNFGNTGELFF. The CDR3 nucleotides read TGCGCCAGCAGCTTGGCCAAGGGGACAGGCAACTTCGGGAACACCGGGGAGCTGTTTTTT.

This chain connects TRBV15 to TRBJ2-4; 12 nucleotides agree with TRBD1. CDR3 size: 21 residues. V lost 3 bases and J lost 1; bases outside the gene matches: 16. The germline V gene has CDR1 LNHNV and CDR2 YYDKDF (reference sequence). CDR3 residues: CATSRRGRRDRGRPAKNIQYF. CDR3 nucleotide sequence: TGTGCCACCAGCAGGCGAGGCCGACGGGACAGGGGGCGCCCCGCCAAAAACATTCAGTACTTC.

This rearrangement joins TRBV7-2 to TRBJ2-5, with D perhaps TRBD1 (5 bases). The germline V gene encodes CDR1 SGHTA and CDR2 FQGNSA. The CDR3 consists of 17 residues. V lost 1 base to trimming and J lost 5 bases, with 20 bases between them. CDR3 sequence reads: CASSLGTFAGKRETQYF. CDR3 coding DNA: TGTGCCAGCAGCTTAGGGACATTCGCAGGGAAAAGGGAGACCCAGTACTTC. Full variable domain (rest looked up from reference TRBV7-2 and TRBJ2-5): GAGVSQSPSNKVTEKGKDVELRCDPISGHTALYWYRQSLGQGLEFLIYFQGNSAPDKSGLPSDRFSAERTGGSVSTLTIQRTQQEDSAVYLCASSLGTFAGKRETQYFGPGTRLLVL.

V gene TRBV18 combines with J gene TRBJ2-7; D is ambiguous. Germline-derived CDR1 and CDR2 are KGHSH and LQKENI. V shed 3 bases and J shed 2 bases, with 11 bases lying between them. The CDR3 is made up of 14 amino acids. CDR3 in amino acids: CASSPGQFPYEQYV. CDR3 bases: TGTGCCAGCTCACCTGGGCAGTTCCCCTACGAGCAGTACGTC.

This chain joins TRBV7-9 and TRBJ1-3, with 8 bases matching TRBD1. The CDR3 extends over 17 amino acids. Per the germline V gene, CDR1 is SEHNR and CDR2 is FQNEAQ (reference sequence). After removal of 1 base from V and 0 bases from J, the junction contained 5 bases not matched to a gene. CDR3 bases: TGTGCCAGCAGCTTAGTAGGAACAGGGGGCTCTGGAAACACCATATATTTT. The encoded protein is CASSLVGTGGSGNTIYF. The whole variable domain, remainder taken from reference TRBV7-9 and TRBJ1-3, is DTGVSQNPRHKITKRGQNVTFRCDPISEHNRLYWYRQTLGQGPEFLTYFQNEAQLEKSRLLSDRFSAERPKGSFSTLEIQRTEQGDSAMYLCASSLVGTGGSGNTIYFGEGSWLTVV.

The chain combines TRBV5-5 with TRBJ2-1, with D tentatively TRBD2 (6 bases). The germline V gene encodes CDR1 SGHKS and CDR2 YYEKEE (reference sequence). Trimming cost V 7 bases and J 1 base, with 15 bases left between them. The CDR3 loop spans 15 amino acids. The chain's CDR3 is CASASLAASYNEQFF. The CDR3 DNA sequence: TGTGCCAGCGCCTCCTTAGCGGCATCCTACAATGAGCAGTTCTTC.

This clone was seen a single time. The J gene is TRBJ1-2, the V gene TRBV25-1, with TRBD1 matching over 10 bases. Trimming took 3 bases from V and 3 from J; bases not matched to a gene: 13. CDR3 length: 18 residues. The germline CDR1 and CDR2 sequences are MGHDK and SYGVNS. Written as DNA, the CDR3 is TGTGCCAGCAGTGACACGACAGGGGGCTTCTATTCGTACTATGGCTACACCTTC. Its translation is CASSDTTGGFYSYYGYTF.

The rearrangement uses TRBV10-3 and TRBJ2-1; 9 positions match TRBD1. The CDR3 covers 18 residues. The V gene end was trimmed by 4 bases and the J gene end by 1 base; junction bases not matched to a gene: 11. Germline V gene sequence: CDR1 ENHRY, CDR2 SYGVKD. The chain's CDR3 is CAISGPGQGSGSYNEQFF. As DNA, the CDR3 is TGTGCCATCAGTGGGCCGGGACAGGGTAGTGGGTCCTACAATGAGCAGTTCTTC.

V usage is TRBV11-2 and J usage is TRBJ1-1; D is possibly TRBD1 (5 bases). Trimming took 7 bases from V and 3 from J, leaving 15 bases between them. The CDR3 is 14 amino acids. In germline, CDR1 is SGHAT, CDR2 FQNNGV. CDR3 nucleotide sequence: TGTGCCAGCATGGGACGGAGGGCGGACACTGAAGCTTTCTTT. Its protein is CASMGRRADTEAFF.

This chain links TRBV5-8 with TRBJ1-5; 7 nucleotides agree with TRBD1. The V and J ends lost 3 bases and 7 bases, in that order; junction bases with no gene match: 13. Germline V gives CDR1 SGHTS, CDR2 YDEGEE. The CDR3 extends over 16 amino acids. DNA of the CDR3: TGTGCCAGCAGCTCGTTAGACAGGGAGGACAGGCAGCCCCAGCATTTT. Translation: CASSSLDREDRQPQHF.

The chain couples TRBV6-2 or TRBV6-3 to TRBJ2-7; 14 bases agree with TRBD2. V trimming: 5 bases; J trimming: 0 bases; junction bases outside the gene matches: 3. Germline values: CDR1 MNHEY, CDR2 SVGEGT. The CDR3 is 16 residues long. DNA for the CDR3: TGTGCCAGCAGTCAAGGGACTAGCGGGAGCTCCTACGAGCAGTACTTC. Translation gives CASSQGTSGSSYEQYF.

Only one count was recorded for this clone. V is TRBV28 and J is TRBJ1-2; 8 nucleotides align to TRBD1. Trimming at V came to 8 bases and at J to 5 bases, leaving 10 bases not matched to a gene. The CDR3 has 14 residues. The germline V gene has CDR1 MDHEN and CDR2 SYDVKM. DNA of the CDR3: TGTGCCAGCGAGACAGGGGACCCCCCATATGGCTACACCTTC. Protein product: CASETGDPPYGYTF.

The rearrangement joins TRBV6-1 to TRBJ2-2; 8 nucleotides align to TRBD2. J lost 0 bases, V lost 4 bases, and 10 bases had no gene match. The CDR3 runs 18 residues. Germline V gives CDR1 MNHNS, CDR2 SASEGT. In DNA, the CDR3 is TGTGCCAGCAGTGCTCGGAAAGCGGGGGTTACGAACACCGGGGAGCTGTTTTTT. It yields the protein CASSARKAGVTNTGELFF.

This chain links TRBV9 with TRBJ1-4; D gene unclear. V lost 4 bases to trimming and J lost 7 bases, with 17 bases between them. Germline values: CDR1 SGDLS, CDR2 YYNGEE. CDR3 length: 15 residues. The CDR3 reads CASSQAGRSSEKLFF. The CDR3 DNA reads as TGTGCCAGCAGCCAAGCGGGCAGGTCGTCTGAAAAACTGTTTTTT.

The genes are TRBV28 and TRBJ1-2; D may be TRBD1 (5 bases). The CDR3 length is 12 residues. Germline CDR1 is MDHEN and CDR2 is SYDVKM. With 7 bases removed from V and 7 bases from J, the gap between germline ends came to 13 bases. The CDR3 nucleotides read TGTGCCAGCATCCCGACTCAGGGTGGCTACACCTTC. Protein: CASIPTQGGYTF.

The chain combines TRBV4-1 with TRBJ2-1, with TRBD2 matching 9 bases. The germline V gene encodes CDR1 MGHRA and CDR2 YSYEKL. The junction had 15 bases not matched to a gene; V was cut back by 3 bases and J by 6 bases. This CDR3 is 18 amino acids long. The CDR3 DNA reads as TGCGCCAGCAGCCAGACAGGTAGCGGGGGTCAATGGGGCAATGAGCAGTTCTTC. Its translation is CASSQTGSGGQWGNEQFF.

The V call is TRBV7-2, the J call TRBJ2-5, with 12 positions matching TRBD2. The CDR3 extends over 18 amino acids. Germline V gives CDR1 SGHTA, CDR2 FQGNSA. V trimming: 5 bases; J trimming: 5 bases; junction bases outside the gene matches: 15. The CDR3 region has the DNA TGTGCCAGCAGCCCGACGGGCCCTAGCGGGGGGGCCGGGGAGACCCAGTACTTC. It yields the protein CASSPTGPSGGAGETQYF.

The chain's CDR3 is CASSYSGAGPGQYF. CDR3 DNA: TGTGCCAGCAGTTACTCGGGGGCGGGCCCAGGCCAGTACTTC. This chain uses TRBV6-5 with TRBJ2-5; perhaps TRBD1 as D (6 bases). Germline-derived CDR1 and CDR2 are MNHEY and SVGAGI. This CDR3 is built from 14 residues. V was clipped by 0 bases and J by 10 bases, with 15 bases between them.

The chain links TRBV19 to TRBJ2-7, with 11 bases matching TRBD1. This CDR3 has 16 residues. The V gene's germline CDR1 is LNHDA and CDR2 SQIVND (reference sequence). J gave up 4 bases and V 2 bases, and 7 bases lay outside the gene matches. CDR3 bases: TGTGCCAGTAGTATACAGCTCGGACAGGGGGCGTACGAGCAGTACTTC. It is translated as CASSIQLGQGAYEQYF. Using reference TRBV19 and TRBJ2-7 for the parts outside the CDR3, the full variable domain is DGGITQSPKYLFRKEGQNVTLSCEQNLNHDAMYWYRQDPGQGLRLIYYSQIVNDFQKGDIAEGYSVSREKKESFPLTVTSAQKNPTAFYLCASSIQLGQGAYEQYFGPGTRLTVT.

This chain uses TRBV19 with TRBJ2-1; 7 positions agree with TRBD1. This CDR3 has 14 residues. The germline CDR1 and CDR2 sequences are LNHDA and SQIVND (reference sequence). Trimming removed 2 bases from V and 4 bases from J; junction bases left unmatched: 2. This CDR3 is CASSIIQGYNEQFF. The CDR3 DNA reads TGTGCCAGTAGTATAATACAGGGGTACAATGAGCAGTTCTTC.

The rearrangement links TRBV7-2 to TRBJ1-5; 8 bases map to TRBD1. The V gene end was trimmed by 2 bases and the J gene end by 5 bases; junction bases not matched to a gene: 5. The CDR3 loop spans 15 amino acids. Germline assignment: CDR1 SGHTA and CDR2 FQGNSA. The CDR3 coding sequence is TGTGCCAGCAGCTTATGGTCAGGGGGCTATCAGCCCCAGCATTTT. This sequence encodes CASSLWSGGYQPQHF.

The chain combines TRBV30 with TRBJ2-3; 13 bases align to TRBD2. Germline V CDR1 and CDR2: GTSNPN, SVGIG (reference sequence). V shed 8 bases and J 7 bases; nucleotides not matched to a gene: 6. The CDR3 extends over 13 amino acids. DNA for the CDR3: TGTGCCCAACTAGCGGGGGGGCCGAATACGCAGTATTTT. This gives the protein CAQLAGGPNTQYF.

This clone is a singleton in its sample. The chain is built from TRBV9 and TRBJ1-2; 9 bases line up with TRBD1. The CDR3 spans 16 residues. Looked up from germline, CDR1 is SGDLS and CDR2 is YYNGEE. Trimming cost V 3 bases and J 8 bases; bases outside gene matches: 14. The DNA of the CDR3 is TGTGCCAGCAGCGAACTAATACAGGGGGCGCTTAAAGGCTACACCTTC. Protein: CASSELIQGALKGYTF.

This clone has only one observation. The chain recombines TRBV20-1 with TRBJ2-1; 9 bases map to TRBD1. The CDR3 covers 15 residues. With 3 bases clipped from V and 4 bases from J, the junction kept 7 bases outside the gene matches. Germline V gene lookup returns CDR1 DFQATT and CDR2 SNEGSKA (reference sequence). The CDR3 DNA reads TGCAGTGCTAGTTGGACAGGGGCGAGGTACAATGAGCAGTTCTTC. Its protein product is CSASWTGARYNEQFF.

The rearrangement links TRBV4-1 to TRBJ1-4; no reliable D call. Trimming shortened V by 0 bases and J by 8 bases, and 7 bases separated the two germline ends. Germline CDR1 is MGHRA and CDR2 is YSYEKL. The CDR3 runs 13 residues. The DNA of the CDR3 is TGCGCCAGCAGCCAAGATAATCAGGAAAAACTGTTTTTT. This translates into CASSQDNQEKLFF.

The chain is built from TRBV7-2 and TRBJ1-6; TRBD1 might be the D (6 bases). CDR3 length equals 17 residues. Trimming cost V 4 bases and J 5 bases, with 18 bases left between them. From germline, CDR1 is SGHTA and CDR2 FQGNSA. The CDR3: CASSSPREGQDNSPLHF. The CDR3 DNA reads TGTGCCAGCAGCTCCCCCCGCGAGGGACAAGATAATTCACCCCTCCACTTT. Full variable domain (missing parts from reference TRBV7-2 and TRBJ1-6): GAGVSQSPSNKVTEKGKDVELRCDPISGHTALYWYRQSLGQGLEFLIYFQGNSAPDKSGLPSDRFSAERTGGSVSTLTIQRTQQEDSAVYLCASSSPREGQDNSPLHFGNGTRLTVT.

This rearrangement joins TRBV7-8 to TRBJ1-5, with 7 bases identical to TRBD1. This CDR3 has 15 amino acids. The V segment lost 6 bases and the J segment 3 bases; nucleotides outside the gene matches: 8. The V gene's germline CDR1 is SGHVS and CDR2 FQNEAQ. CDR3 in amino acids: CASSTTGTVNQPQHF. For the CDR3, the DNA is TGTGCCAGCAGTACCACCGGGACAGTCAATCAGCCCCAGCATTTT.

The V gene is TRBV5-4, the J gene TRBJ2-5, with 7 bases that match TRBD2. Per germline, CDR1 SGHNT and CDR2 YYREEE (reference sequence). CDR3 length: 15 residues. V lost 0 bases and J lost 2; bases outside the gene matches: 4. The CDR3 loop is CASSLGAGNQETQYF. Written as DNA, the CDR3 is TGTGCCAGCAGCTTGGGAGCGGGGAATCAAGAGACCCAGTACTTC. Complete variable domain (other parts from reference TRBV5-4 and TRBJ2-5): ETGVTQSPTHLIKTRGQQVTLRCSSQSGHNTVSWYQQALGQGPQFIFQYYREEENGRGNFPPRFSGLQFPNYSSELNVNALELDDSALYLCASSLGAGNQETQYFGPGTRLLVL.

This chain connects TRBV11-2 to TRBJ1-5; 8 bases are a match to TRBD1. Germline CDR1 reads SGHAT; CDR2 reads FQNNGV. Unmatched junction bases numbered 4, after V lost 3 bases and J lost 6 bases. CDR3 length: 14 amino acids. The CDR3 DNA reads as TGTGCCAGCAGCTTCCCCGGACAGGGTCAGCCCCAGCATTTT. This encodes CASSFPGQGQPQHF.